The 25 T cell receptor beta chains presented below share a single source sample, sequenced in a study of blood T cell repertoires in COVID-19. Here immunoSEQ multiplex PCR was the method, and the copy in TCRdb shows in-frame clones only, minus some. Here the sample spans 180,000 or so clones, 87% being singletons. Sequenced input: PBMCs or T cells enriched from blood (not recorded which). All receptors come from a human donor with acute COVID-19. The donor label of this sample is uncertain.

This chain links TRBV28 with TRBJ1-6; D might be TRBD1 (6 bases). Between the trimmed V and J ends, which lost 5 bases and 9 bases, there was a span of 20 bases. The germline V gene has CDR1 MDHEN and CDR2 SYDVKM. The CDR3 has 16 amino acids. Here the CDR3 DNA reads TGTGCCAGCAGTCTTATTAGGGGGATAAGGTCTTCACCCCTCCACTTT. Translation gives CASSLIRGIRSSPLHF.

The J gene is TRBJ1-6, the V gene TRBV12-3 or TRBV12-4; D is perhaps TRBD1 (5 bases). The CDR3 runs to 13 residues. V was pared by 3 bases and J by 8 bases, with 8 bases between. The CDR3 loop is CASSLGGDSPLHF. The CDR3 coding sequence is TGTGCCAGCAGTTTGGGGGGGGATTCACCCCTCCACTTT.

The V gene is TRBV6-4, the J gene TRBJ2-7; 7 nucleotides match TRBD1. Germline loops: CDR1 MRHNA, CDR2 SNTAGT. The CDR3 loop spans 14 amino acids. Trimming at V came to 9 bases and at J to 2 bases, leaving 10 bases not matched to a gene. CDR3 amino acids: CARIGTASTYEQYF. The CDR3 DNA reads TGTGCCAGAATAGGGACAGCCTCAACCTACGAGCAGTACTTC.

The CDR3: CASTPNRRHSPLHF. Here the CDR3 DNA reads TGTGCCAGCACCCCGAACAGGAGACATTCACCCCTCCACTTT. The chain links TRBV11-3 to TRBJ1-6, with D tentatively TRBD1 (5 bases). Germline values: CDR1 SGHNT, CDR2 YENEEA. The CDR3 runs 14 residues. Trimming pared 7 bases from V and 8 bases from J, leaving 15 bases between.

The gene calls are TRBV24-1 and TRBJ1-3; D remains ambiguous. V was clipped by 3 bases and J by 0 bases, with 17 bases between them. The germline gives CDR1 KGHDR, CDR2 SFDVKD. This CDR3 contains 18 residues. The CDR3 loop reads CATSDPFLEVFSGNTIYF. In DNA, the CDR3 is TGTGCCACCAGTGATCCCTTTTTGGAGGTCTTCTCTGGAAACACCATATATTTT.

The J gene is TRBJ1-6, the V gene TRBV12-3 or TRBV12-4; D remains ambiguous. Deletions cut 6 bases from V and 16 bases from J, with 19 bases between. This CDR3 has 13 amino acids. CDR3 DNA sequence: TGTGCCAGCAGGTCCGGAATGGGCCAAGTACTCCACTTT. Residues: CASRSGMGQVLHF.

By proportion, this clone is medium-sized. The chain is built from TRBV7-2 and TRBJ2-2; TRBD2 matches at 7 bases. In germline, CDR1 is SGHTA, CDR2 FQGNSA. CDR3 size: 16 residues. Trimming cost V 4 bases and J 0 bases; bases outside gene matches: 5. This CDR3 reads CASSYPGLANTGELFF. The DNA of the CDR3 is TGTGCCAGCAGCTACCCCGGACTAGCGAACACCGGGGAGCTGTTTTTT.

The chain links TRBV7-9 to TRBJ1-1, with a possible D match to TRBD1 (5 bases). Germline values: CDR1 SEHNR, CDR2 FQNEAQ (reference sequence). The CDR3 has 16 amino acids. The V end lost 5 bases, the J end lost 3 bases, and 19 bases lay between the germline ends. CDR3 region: CASSPPKNDRHTEAFF. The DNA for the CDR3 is TGTGCCAGCAGCCCACCTAAAAACGACAGACACACTGAAGCTTTCTTT.

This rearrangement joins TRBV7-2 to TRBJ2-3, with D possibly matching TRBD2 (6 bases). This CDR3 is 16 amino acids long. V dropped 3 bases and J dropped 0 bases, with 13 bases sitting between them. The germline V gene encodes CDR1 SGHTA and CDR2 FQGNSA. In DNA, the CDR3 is TGTGCCAGCAGCTTTTTGGGGGGATCTAGCACAGATACGCAGTATTTT. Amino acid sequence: CASSFLGGSSTDTQYF.

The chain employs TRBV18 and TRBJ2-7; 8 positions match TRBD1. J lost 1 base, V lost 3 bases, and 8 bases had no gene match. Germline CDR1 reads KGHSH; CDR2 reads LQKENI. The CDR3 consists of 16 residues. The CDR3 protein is CASSPRQGMGSYEQYF. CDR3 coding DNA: TGTGCCAGCTCACCGAGACAGGGGATGGGGTCCTACGAGCAGTACTTC. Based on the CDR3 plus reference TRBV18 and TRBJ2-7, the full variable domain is NAGVMQNPRHLVRRRGQEARLRCSPMKGHSHVYWYRQLPEEGLKFMVYLQKENIIDESGMPKERFSAEFPKEGPSILRIQQVVRGDSAAYFCASSPRQGMGSYEQYFGPGTRLTVT.

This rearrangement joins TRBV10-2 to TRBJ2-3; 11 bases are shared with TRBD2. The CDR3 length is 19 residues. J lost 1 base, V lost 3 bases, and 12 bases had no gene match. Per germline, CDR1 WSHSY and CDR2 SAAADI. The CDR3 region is CASSEVSGGALRGTDTQYF. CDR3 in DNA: TGCGCCAGCAGTGAAGTTAGCGGGGGGGCCTTACGTGGCACAGATACGCAGTATTTT.

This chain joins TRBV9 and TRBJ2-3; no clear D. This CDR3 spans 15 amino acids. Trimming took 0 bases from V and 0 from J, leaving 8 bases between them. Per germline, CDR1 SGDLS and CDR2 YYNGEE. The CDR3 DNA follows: TGTGCCAGCAGCGTAGTACCTACTAGCACAGATACGCAGTATTTT. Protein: CASSVVPTSTDTQYF.

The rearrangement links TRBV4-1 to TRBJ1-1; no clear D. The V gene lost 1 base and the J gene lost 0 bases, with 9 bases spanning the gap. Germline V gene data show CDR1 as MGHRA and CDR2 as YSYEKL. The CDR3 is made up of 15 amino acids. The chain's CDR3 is CASSQAREMNTEAFF. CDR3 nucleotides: TGCGCCAGCAGCCAAGCTCGGGAGATGAACACTGAAGCTTTCTTT.

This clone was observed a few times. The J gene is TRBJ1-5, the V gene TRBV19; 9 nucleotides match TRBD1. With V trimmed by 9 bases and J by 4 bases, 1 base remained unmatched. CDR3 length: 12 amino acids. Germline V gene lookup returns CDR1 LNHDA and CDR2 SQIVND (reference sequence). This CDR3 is CASGTGNQPQHF. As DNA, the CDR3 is TGTGCCAGCGGGACAGGGAATCAGCCCCAGCATTTT.

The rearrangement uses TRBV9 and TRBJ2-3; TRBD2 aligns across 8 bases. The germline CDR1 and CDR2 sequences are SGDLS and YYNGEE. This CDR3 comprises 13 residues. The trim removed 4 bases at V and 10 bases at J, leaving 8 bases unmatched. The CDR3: CASSIPGTRAQYF. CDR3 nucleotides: TGTGCCAGCAGCATCCCCGGGACTAGAGCGCAGTATTTT.

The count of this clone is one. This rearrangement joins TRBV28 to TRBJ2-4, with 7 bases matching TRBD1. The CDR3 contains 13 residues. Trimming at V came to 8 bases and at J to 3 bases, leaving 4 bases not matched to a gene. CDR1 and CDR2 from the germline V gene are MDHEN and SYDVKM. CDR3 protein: CASFDRVKNIQYF. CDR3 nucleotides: TGTGCCAGCTTCGACAGGGTCAAAAACATTCAGTACTTC.

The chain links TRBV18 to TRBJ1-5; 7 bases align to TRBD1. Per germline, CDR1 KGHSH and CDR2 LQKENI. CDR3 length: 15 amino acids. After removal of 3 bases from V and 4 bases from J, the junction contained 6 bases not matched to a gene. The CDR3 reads CASSPRGTANQPQHF. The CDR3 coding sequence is TGTGCCAGCTCACCCAGGGGGACCGCTAATCAGCCCCAGCATTTT.

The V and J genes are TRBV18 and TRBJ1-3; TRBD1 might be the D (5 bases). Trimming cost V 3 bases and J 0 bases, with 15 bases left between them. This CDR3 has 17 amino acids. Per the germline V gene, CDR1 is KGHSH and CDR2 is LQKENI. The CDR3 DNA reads TGTGCCAGCTCACCCGACTCCGGGGGATTCTCTGGAAACACCATATATTTT. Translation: CASSPDSGGFSGNTIYF.

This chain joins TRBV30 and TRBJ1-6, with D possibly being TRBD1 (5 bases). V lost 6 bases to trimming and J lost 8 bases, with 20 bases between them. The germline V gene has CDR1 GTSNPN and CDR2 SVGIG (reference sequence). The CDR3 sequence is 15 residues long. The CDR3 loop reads CACPSRGLDDSPLHF. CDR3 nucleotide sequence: TGTGCCTGCCCCTCGAGGGGACTAGACGATTCACCCCTCCACTTT.

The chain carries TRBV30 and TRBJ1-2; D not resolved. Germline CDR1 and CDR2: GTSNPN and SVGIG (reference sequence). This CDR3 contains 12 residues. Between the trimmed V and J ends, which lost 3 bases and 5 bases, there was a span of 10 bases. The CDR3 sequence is CAWSGDGYGYTF. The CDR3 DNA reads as TGTGCCTGGAGCGGAGACGGATATGGCTACACCTTC. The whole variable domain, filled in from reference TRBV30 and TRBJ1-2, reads SQTIHQWPATLVQPVGSPLSLECTVEGTSNPNLYWYRQAAGRGLQLLFYSVGIGQISSEVPQNLSASRPQDRQFILSSKKLLLSDSGFYLCAWSGDGYGYTFGSGTRLTVV.

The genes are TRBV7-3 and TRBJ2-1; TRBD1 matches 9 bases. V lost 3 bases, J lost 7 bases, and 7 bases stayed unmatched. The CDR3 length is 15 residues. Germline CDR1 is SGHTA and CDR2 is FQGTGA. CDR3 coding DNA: TGTGCCAGCAGCTTGTGGGGACAGGGTAGAAATGAGCAGTTCTTC. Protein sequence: CASSLWGQGRNEQFF.

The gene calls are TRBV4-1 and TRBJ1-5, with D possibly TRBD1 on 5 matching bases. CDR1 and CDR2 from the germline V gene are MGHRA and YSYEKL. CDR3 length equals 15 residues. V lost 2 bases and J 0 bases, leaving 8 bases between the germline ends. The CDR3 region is CASSQTGPSNQPQHF. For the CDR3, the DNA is TGCGCCAGCAGCCAAACAGGACCTAGCAATCAGCCCCAGCATTTT.

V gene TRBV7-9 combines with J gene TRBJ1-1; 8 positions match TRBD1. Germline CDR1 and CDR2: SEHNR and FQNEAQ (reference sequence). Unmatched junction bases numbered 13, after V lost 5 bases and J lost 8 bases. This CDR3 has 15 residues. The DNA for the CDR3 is TGTGCCAGCAGCGCCACCAACCATGGACAGGGAGAAGCTTTCTTT. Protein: CASSATNHGQGEAFF.

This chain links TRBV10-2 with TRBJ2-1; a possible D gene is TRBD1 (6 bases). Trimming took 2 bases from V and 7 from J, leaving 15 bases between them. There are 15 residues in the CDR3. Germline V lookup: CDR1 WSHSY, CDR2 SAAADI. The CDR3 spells CASSEGQPSVNEQFF. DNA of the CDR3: TGCGCCAGCAGTGAGGGACAGCCAAGCGTGAATGAGCAGTTCTTC.

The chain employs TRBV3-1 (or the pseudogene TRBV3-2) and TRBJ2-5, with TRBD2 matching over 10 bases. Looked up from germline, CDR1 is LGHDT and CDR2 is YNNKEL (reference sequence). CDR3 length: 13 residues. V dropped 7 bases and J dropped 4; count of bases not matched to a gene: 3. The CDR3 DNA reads TGTGCCAGCACCTCTAGCGGGGGAGAGACCCAGTACTTC. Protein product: CASTSSGGETQYF.